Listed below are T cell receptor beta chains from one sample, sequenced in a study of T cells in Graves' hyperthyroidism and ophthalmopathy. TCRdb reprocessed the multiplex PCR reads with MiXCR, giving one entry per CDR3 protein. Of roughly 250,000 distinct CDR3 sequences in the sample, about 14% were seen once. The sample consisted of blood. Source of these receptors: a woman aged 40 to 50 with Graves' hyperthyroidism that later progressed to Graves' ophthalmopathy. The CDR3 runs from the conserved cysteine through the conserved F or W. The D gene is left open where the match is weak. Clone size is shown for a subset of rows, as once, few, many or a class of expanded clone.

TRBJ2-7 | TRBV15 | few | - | CATSRDGTYEQYF | TGTGCCACCAGCAGAGATGGAACGTACGAGCAGTACTTC
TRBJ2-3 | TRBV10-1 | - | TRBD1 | CASYCSGTGSTDTQYF | TGCGCCAGCTATTGCTCCGGGACAGGGTCAACAGATACGCAGTATTTT
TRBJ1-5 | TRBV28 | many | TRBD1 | CASSRTGGLDQPQHF | TGTGCCAGCAGCCGTACAGGGGGGTTGGATCAGCCCCAGCATTTT
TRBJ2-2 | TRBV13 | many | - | CASCDGGAGGNTGELFF | TGTGCCAGCTGCGACGGGGGAGCCGGTGGGAACACCGGGGAGCTGTTTTTT
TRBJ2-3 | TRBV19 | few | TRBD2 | CASSFAGLGTDTQYF | TGTGCCAGTAGTTTCGCGGGACTAGGCACAGATACGCAGTATTTT
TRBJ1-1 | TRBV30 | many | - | CAWSVLRVSEAFF | TGTGCCTGGAGTGTCCTCAGGGTCTCTGAAGCTTTCTTT
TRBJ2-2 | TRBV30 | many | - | CAWSFGTPNTGELFF | TGTGCCTGGAGTTTTGGGACACCGAACACCGGGGAGCTGTTTTTT
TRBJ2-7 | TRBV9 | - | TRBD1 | CASSPRGSGQEGMKQYF | TGTGCCAGCAGCCCCCGAGGCTCGGGACAGGAAGGTATGAAGCAGTACTTC
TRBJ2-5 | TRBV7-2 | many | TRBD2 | CASSLQTSGVQEAQYF | TGTGCCAGCAGTTTGCAGACTAGCGGAGTTCAAGAGGCCCAGTACTTC
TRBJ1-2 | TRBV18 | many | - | CASSPPSGENYGYTF | TGTGCCAGCTCACCACCATCCGGGGAGAATTATGGCTACACCTTC
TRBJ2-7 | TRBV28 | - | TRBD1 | CASSSSGTGGVRTYEQYF | TGTGCCAGCAGTTCATCCGGGACAGGGGGTGTCAGGACCTACGAGCAGTACTTC
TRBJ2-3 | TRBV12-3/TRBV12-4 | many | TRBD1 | CASSSGTGVLTDTQYF | TGTGCCAGCAGTTCCGGGACAGGGGTTTTAACAGATACGCAGTATTTT
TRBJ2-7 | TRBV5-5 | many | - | CASSLYDIRYEQYF | TGTGCCAGCAGCTTGTATGACATCCGCTACGAGCAGTACTTC
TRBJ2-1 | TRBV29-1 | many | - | CSSRVPLYNEQFF | TGCAGCTCCCGGGTTCCTCTCTACAATGAGCAGTTCTTC
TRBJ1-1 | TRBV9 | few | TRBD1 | CASSVELTGAGAFF | TGTGCCAGCAGCGTGGAGCTGACAGGGGCAGGAGCTTTCTTT
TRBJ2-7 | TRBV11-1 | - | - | CASSLRVGKGARYEQYF | TGTGCCAGCAGCTTAAGGGTGGGGAAGGGAGCGCGATACGAGCAGTACTTC
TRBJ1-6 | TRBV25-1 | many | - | CASRGPGPMNYNSPLHF | TGTGCCAGCAGAGGTCCGGGACCGATGAACTATAATTCACCCCTCCACTTT
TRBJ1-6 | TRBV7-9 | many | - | CASERTDNSPLHF | TGTGCCAGCGAGCGGACGGATAATTCACCCCTCCACTTT
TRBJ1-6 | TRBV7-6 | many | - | CASSQGQGDNSPLHF | TGTGCCAGCAGCCAAGGGCAGGGTGATAATTCACCCCTCCACTTT
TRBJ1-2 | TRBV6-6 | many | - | CASSYPARVDGYTF | TGTGCCAGCAGTTACCCCGCAAGGGTCGATGGCTACACCTTC
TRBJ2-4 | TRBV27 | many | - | CASRYSGTKNIQYF | TGTGCCAGCAGGTATAGCGGAACCAAAAACATTCAGTACTTC
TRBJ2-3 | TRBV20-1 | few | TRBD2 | CSAARLADVDTQYF | TGCAGTGCTGCCCGGCTAGCGGATGTTGATACGCAGTATTTT
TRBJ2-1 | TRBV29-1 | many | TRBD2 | CSVDGVGLLYNEQFF | TGCAGCGTTGACGGAGTGGGACTACTCTACAATGAGCAGTTCTTC
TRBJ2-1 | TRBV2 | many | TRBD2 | CASTAWGSGANNEQFF | TGTGCCAGCACCGCATGGGGTAGCGGGGCCAACAATGAGCAGTTCTTC
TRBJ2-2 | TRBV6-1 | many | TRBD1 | CACGTTGITGELFF | TGTGCCTGCGGAACGACAGGGATAACCGGGGAGCTGTTTTTT
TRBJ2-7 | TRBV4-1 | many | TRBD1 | CASSQIFRDRQYEQYF | TGCGCCAGCAGTCAAATATTCCGGGACAGGCAGTACGAGCAGTACTTC
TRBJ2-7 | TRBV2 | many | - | CASIVRPSYEQYF | TGTGCCAGCATTGTGCGCCCCTCCTACGAGCAGTACTTC
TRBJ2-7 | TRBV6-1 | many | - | CASSEVGLSDNSYEQYF | TGTGCCAGCAGTGAAGTAGGGCTTTCAGACAACTCCTACGAGCAGTACTTC
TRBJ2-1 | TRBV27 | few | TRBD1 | CASRSGTGGNNEQFF | TGTGCCAGCAGGTCCGGGACAGGGGGCAATAATGAGCAGTTCTTC
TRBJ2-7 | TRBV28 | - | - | CASSLGPPSSYEQYF | TGTGCCAGCAGTTTAGGGCCCCCGAGCTCCTACGAGCAGTACTTC
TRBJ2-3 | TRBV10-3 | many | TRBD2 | CAIRRLAGVSDTQYF | TGTGCCATCAGAAGACTAGCGGGAGTTTCAGATACGCAGTATTTT
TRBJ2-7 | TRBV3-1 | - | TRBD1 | CASSQGFGTGVSYEQYF | TGTGCCAGCAGCCAAGGGTTCGGGACAGGGGTCTCCTACGAGCAGTACTTC
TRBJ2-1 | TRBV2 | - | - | CASLALNPSSYNEQFF | TGTGCCAGCTTGGCCCTCAACCCTAGCTCCTACAATGAGCAGTTCTTC